These 25 T cell receptor beta chains were all obtained from the same sample, sequenced in a study of T-cell reconstitution after alpha-beta-depleted transplantation in children (dated by TCRdb to between 2015 and 2016). The library was obtained by PCR. This sample was sequenced with an Illumina HiSeq 2500. Molecular barcoding was employed in the preparation of TCR libraries, with unique molecular identifiers being used to normalize TCRbeta repertoire quantification. The raw public data were reprocessed by TCRdb itself: fastp quality trimming at Q25, MiXCR clonotype calling, in-frame beta chains only. Duplicate CDR3 protein sequences are folded into a single record with the most common DNA and genes. This sample comprises about 350,000 distinct CDR3 sequences, 13% of them detected only once. In total, the top ten clones hold about 3.9% of the sample. The material sequenced was PBMCs, taken from the stem cell graft. These receptors were taken from a human donor who donated a stem cell graft to a child with Fanconi anemia.

This clonotype has ten or more counts. The chain recombines TRBV6-1 with TRBJ2-2; TRBD1 or TRBD2 may be the D gene (7 bases each). V was pared by 6 bases and J by 5 bases, with 22 bases between. Germline V gene lookup returns CDR1 MNHNS and CDR2 SASEGT. The CDR3 runs to 17 residues. CDR3 protein: CASSRLSRQGGTGELFF. In nucleotides, the CDR3 is TGTGCCAGCAGCCGACTATCAAGACAGGGAGGGACCGGGGAGCTGTTTTTT.

The chain couples TRBV9 to TRBJ2-3; 9 nucleotides align to TRBD1. Germline assignment: CDR1 SGDLS and CDR2 YYNGEE. V gave up 2 bases and J gave up 5 bases; unmatched junction bases: 6. This CDR3 spans 15 amino acids. CDR3 loop: CASSVKTGGEDTQYF. Written as DNA, the CDR3 is TGTGCCAGCAGCGTGAAGACAGGGGGAGAAGATACGCAGTATTTT.

This clonotype was counted a single time. This chain connects TRBV20-1 to TRBJ2-3, with a possible D match to TRBD2 (6 bases). Trimming stripped 4 bases from V and 2 bases from J, with 19 bases between. Germline loops: CDR1 DFQATT, CDR2 SNEGSKA (reference sequence). The CDR3 covers 16 residues. The DNA of the CDR3 is TGCAGTGCTATTCCTTTCTTGGGACTCACCACAGATACGCAGTATTTT. Amino acids: CSAIPFLGLTTDTQYF.

This clonotype was detected only a few times. V and J are TRBV5-1 and TRBJ1-4; TRBD1 is a possible D gene (5 bases). From germline, CDR1 is SGHRS and CDR2 YFSETQ. V gave up 1 base and J gave up 7 bases, with 11 bases separating them. CDR3 length equals 14 residues. In DNA, the CDR3 is TGCGCCAGCAGCTTGATGTCGAGGGGTGAAAAACTGTTTTTT. Translated, it gives CASSLMSRGEKLFF.

This clonotype has just a few counts. The rearrangement joins TRBV11-2 to TRBJ2-7, with a possible D match to TRBD1 (5 bases). Germline V gene data show CDR1 as SGHAT and CDR2 as FQNNGV. CDR3 size: 15 residues. Trimming left V 1 base short and J 2 bases short, with 12 bases between. The CDR3 DNA sequence: TGTGCCAGCAGCTTAGCTAGGGGTATTACCTACGAGCAGTACTTC. Translated, it gives CASSLARGITYEQYF.

This clonotype was counted a few times. The chain is built from TRBV7-9 and TRBJ2-1; 14 bases are shared with TRBD2. Germline V gives CDR1 SEHNR, CDR2 FQNEAQ (reference sequence). The ends lost 5 bases at V and 10 bases at J; junction bases unmatched: 10. There are 16 residues in the CDR3. CDR3 region: CASSQTTSGGAGEQFF. CDR3 nucleotides: TGTGCCAGCAGCCAAACGACTAGCGGGGGGGCCGGGGAGCAGTTCTTC.

The J gene is TRBJ1-1, the V gene TRBV12-3 or TRBV12-4, with 11 nucleotides matching TRBD1. V trimming: 7 bases; J trimming: 8 bases; junction bases outside the gene matches: 6. This CDR3 comprises 13 residues. CDR3 in amino acids: CASNRGQGEEAFF. Here the CDR3 DNA reads TGTGCCAGCAACAGGGGACAGGGGGAAGAAGCTTTCTTT.

This clonotype was observed a few times. The chain employs TRBV5-1 and TRBJ1-1, with D perhaps matching TRBD1 (5 bases). Germline CDR1 SGHRS, CDR2 YFSETQ. V was clipped by 0 bases and J by 4 bases, with 16 bases between them. CDR3 length: 16 residues. The CDR3: CASSLGLGEGLTEAFF. CDR3 DNA: TGCGCCAGCAGCTTGGGTCTCGGGGAGGGGCTCACTGAAGCTTTCTTT.

This clonotype was detected many times. The V and J genes are TRBV7-8 and TRBJ2-5; tentative D call: TRBD1 (5 bases). Trimming took 3 bases from V and 3 from J, leaving 11 bases between them. This CDR3 region has 14 residues. Germline values: CDR1 SGHVS, CDR2 FQNEAQ. CDR3 coding DNA: TGTGCCAGCAGCTTGGAGACAGAGAAAGAGACCCAGTACTTC. Translated: CASSLETEKETQYF.

This chain uses TRBV20-1 with TRBJ1-2, with 8 bases matching TRBD1. The CDR3 contains 11 residues. Germline-derived CDR1 and CDR2 are DFQATT and SNEGSKA (reference sequence). The ends lost 6 bases at V and 7 bases at J; junction bases unmatched: 4. The CDR3 loop reads CSASDRAGYTF. The CDR3 DNA sequence: TGCAGTGCCTCGGACAGGGCTGGCTACACCTTC.

This clonotype showed up many times. The chain links TRBV5-5 to TRBJ1-1; 10 bases map to TRBD1. The CDR3 is made up of 15 amino acids. V was clipped by 4 bases and J by 1 base; unmatched bases: 4. CDR1 and CDR2 from the germline V gene are SGHKS and YYEKEE (reference sequence). Here the CDR3 reads CASSLRTGGNTEAFF. Written as DNA, the CDR3 is TGTGCCAGCAGCCTGCGGACAGGGGGGAACACTGAAGCTTTCTTT.

This clonotype was observed a handful of times. One end of the junction does not line up with germline, which may come from a read error. This chain connects TRBV12-3 or TRBV12-4 to TRBJ2-6; no clear D. This CDR3 region has 14 residues. The CDR3 region is CATSRSSGANVLTF. CDR3 DNA sequence: TGTGCCACCAGTCGAAGCTCTGGGGCCAACGTCCTGACTTTC.

This rearrangement joins TRBV5-1 to TRBJ2-5; maybe TRBD1 (5 bases). The CDR3 has 14 amino acids. V was cut by 2 bases and J by 3 bases, with 11 bases left in between. Germline V CDR1 and CDR2: SGHRS, YFSETQ. The CDR3 nucleotides read TGCGCCAGCAGCTTATGGACATCGGAAGAGACCCAGTACTTC. Its protein product is CASSLWTSEETQYF.

At least ten counts were recorded for this clonotype. This chain links TRBV28 with TRBJ1-5; perhaps TRBD1 as D (5 bases). Trimming pared 6 bases from V and 8 bases from J, leaving 20 bases between. CDR3 length: 15 residues. The germline gives CDR1 MDHEN, CDR2 SYDVKM. Here the CDR3 reads CASSPPGGEKKPQHF. DNA of the CDR3: TGTGCCAGCAGCCCTCCAGGAGGGGAGAAGAAGCCCCAGCATTTT.

This clonotype showed up many times. The junction does not match germline at one end; this may be a read error. The J gene is TRBJ2-1, the V gene TRBV7-9, with a possible D match to TRBD2 (5 bases). This CDR3 spans 12 amino acids. Germline loops: CDR1 SEHNR, CDR2 FQNEAQ (reference sequence). CDR3 nucleotide sequence: TGTGCCAGCAGCACAAATTCGGCTAGCTGGGTCTTC. This translates into CASSTNSASWVF. Filled out from reference TRBV7-9 and TRBJ2-1, the complete variable domain reads DTGVSQNPRHKITKRGQNVTFRCDPISEHNRLYWYRQTLGQGPEFLTYFQNEAQLEKSRLLSDRFSAERPKGSFSTLEIQRTEQGDSAMYLCASSTNSASWVFGPGTRLTVL.

This clonotype came up many times. The chain employs TRBV7-2 and TRBJ2-1, with D tentatively TRBD1 (5 bases). The V gene lost 0 bases and the J gene lost 6 bases, with 12 bases spanning the gap. This CDR3 contains 15 residues. In germline, CDR1 is SGHTA, CDR2 FQGNSA. The CDR3 sequence is CASSLAKAGFNEQFF. For the CDR3, the DNA is TGTGCCAGCAGCTTAGCGAAGGCAGGGTTCAATGAGCAGTTCTTC.

This clonotype has a handful of counts. The rearrangement joins TRBV27 to TRBJ2-7; D tentatively fits TRBD1 or TRBD2 (5 bases each). Germline CDR1 MNHEY, CDR2 SMNVEV (reference sequence). The CDR3 contains 13 residues. Trimming took 3 bases from V and 6 from J, leaving 12 bases between them. As DNA, the CDR3 is TGTGCCAGCAGTTTTTCAGGGCTAGCCGAGCAGTACTTC. Protein product: CASSFSGLAEQYF.

Only a few counts were recorded for this clonotype. The chain is built from TRBV12-3 or TRBV12-4 and TRBJ1-1, with 8 positions matching TRBD1. Trimming at V came to 8 bases and at J to 5 bases, leaving 10 bases not matched to a gene. The CDR3 loop spans 14 amino acids. The CDR3 reads CASGLTGGGTEAFF. For the CDR3, the DNA is TGTGCCAGCGGTCTAACAGGGGGAGGAACTGAAGCTTTCTTT.

The chain recombines TRBV4-2 with TRBJ2-5; 8 bases are a match to TRBD1. Germline V CDR1 and CDR2: LGHNA, YNFKEQ. The CDR3 is 18 residues long. The trim removed 1 base at V and 0 bases at J, leaving 10 bases unmatched. CDR3 coding DNA: TGTGCCAGCAGCCAAGGATGGCCAGGGGGCGCGTACCAAGAGACCCAGTACTTC. It is translated as CASSQGWPGGAYQETQYF.

The gene calls are TRBV20-1 and TRBJ2-5; 11 nucleotides match TRBD2. This CDR3 is 15 amino acids long. J lost 2 bases, V lost 6 bases, and 8 bases had no gene match. Germline V gene data show CDR1 as DFQATT and CDR2 as SNEGSKA (reference sequence). The CDR3: CSAEQASGGQETQYF. The CDR3 nucleotides are TGCAGTGCCGAGCAGGCTAGCGGGGGGCAAGAGACCCAGTACTTC.

This clonotype was counted only a few times. V and J are TRBV25-1 and TRBJ2-1, with D perhaps matching TRBD2 (5 bases). The CDR3 is 16 residues long. Between the trimmed V and J ends, which lost 2 bases and 2 bases, there was a span of 13 bases. Germline lookup yields CDR1 MGHDK and CDR2 SYGVNS. CDR3 sequence reads: CASSEEEVIPYNEQFF. The CDR3 DNA is TGTGCCAGCAGTGAAGAGGAGGTCATACCCTACAATGAGCAGTTCTTC. Looking up the rest from reference TRBV25-1 and TRBJ2-1 gives the full variable domain: EADIYQTPRYLVIGTGKKITLECSQTMGHDKMYWYQQDPGMELHLIHYSYGVNSTEKGDLSSESTVSRIRTEHFPLTLESARPSHTSQYLCASSEEEVIPYNEQFFGPGTRLTVL.

This clonotype was seen a handful of times. J is TRBJ2-1 and V is TRBV7-9; 9 bases map to TRBD2. The CDR3 runs to 17 residues. CDR1 and CDR2 from the germline V gene are SEHNR and FQNEAQ (reference sequence). V lost 5 bases and J lost 4; bases outside the gene matches: 12. The DNA of the CDR3 is TGTGCCAGCAGCCCTCGTTGGAGCGGGGGGATGTACAATGAGCAGTTCTTC. As protein: CASSPRWSGGMYNEQFF.

Ten or more counts support this clonotype. The V and J genes are TRBV5-1 and TRBJ1-1; D unclear. Germline CDR1 and CDR2: SGHRS and YFSETQ. CDR3 length: 14 amino acids. V dropped 3 bases and J dropped 1 base, with 10 bases sitting between them. In DNA, the CDR3 is TGCGCCAGCAGCTCTATTCCAGAGAACACTGAAGCTTTCTTT. Residues: CASSSIPENTEAFF.

The chain employs TRBV24-1 and TRBJ2-5; the D is unclear. The germline V and J ends were trimmed by 0 bases and 1 base, with 2 bases remaining between them. CDR3 length: 13 residues. CDR1 and CDR2 from the germline V gene are KGHDR and SFDVKD. As DNA, the CDR3 is TGTGCCACCAGTGATTTGGCCCAAGAGACCCAGTACTTC. Protein sequence: CATSDLAQETQYF.

The chain uses TRBV3-1 and TRBJ1-6, with unresolved D. Germline-derived CDR1 and CDR2 are LGHDT and YNNKEL (reference sequence). Trimming left V 1 base short and J 10 bases short, with 11 bases between. The CDR3 spans 14 residues. The CDR3 DNA follows: TGTGCCAGCAGCCAAGGGGCGGAGGACTCACCCCTCCACTTT. It yields the protein CASSQGAEDSPLHF.